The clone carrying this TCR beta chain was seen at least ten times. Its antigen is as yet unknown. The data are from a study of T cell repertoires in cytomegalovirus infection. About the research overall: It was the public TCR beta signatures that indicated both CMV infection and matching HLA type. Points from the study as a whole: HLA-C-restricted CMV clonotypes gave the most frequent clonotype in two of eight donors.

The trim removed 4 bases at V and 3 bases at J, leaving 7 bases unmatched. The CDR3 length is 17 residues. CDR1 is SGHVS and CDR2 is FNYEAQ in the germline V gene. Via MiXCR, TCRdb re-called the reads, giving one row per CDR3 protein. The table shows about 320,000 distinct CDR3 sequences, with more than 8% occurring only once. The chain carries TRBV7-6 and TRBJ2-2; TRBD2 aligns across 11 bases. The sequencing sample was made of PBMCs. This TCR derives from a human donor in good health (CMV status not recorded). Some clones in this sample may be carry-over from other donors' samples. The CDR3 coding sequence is TGTGCCAGCAGCTCACTAGCGGGAGCTGGATACACCGGGGAGCTGTTTTTT. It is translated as CASSSLAGAGYTGELFF.